The source of this T cell receptor (beta chain) is a study of human T cells and chemical hapten exposure. Study-level background: Sensitization applied 2% DPC to around 2 cm by around 2 cm of upper inner arm skin.

Time point meaning: patch test 3, about 24 weeks after DPC sensitization. Treatment reported: therapeutic diphenylcyclopropenone sensitization with weekly scalp DPC. TCRdb analysed the RACE reads with MiXCR anew, one entry per CDR3 protein. This table has 150,000 to 200,000 distinct CDR3 sequences, 24% appearing once. The TCR was taken from a middle-aged woman with alopecia areata. Some clones in this sample may be carry-over from other donors' samples. Sample: whole blood, taken in connection with sensitization to the hapten diphenylcyclopropenone (DPC).

The CDR3 sequence is CASSRESGYGYTF. As DNA, the CDR3 is TGCGCCAGCAGCCGGGAATCGGGCTATGGCTACACCTTC. The V call is TRBV5-1, the J call TRBJ1-2; D call uncertain. From germline, CDR1 is SGHRS and CDR2 YFSETQ. The CDR3 spans 13 residues. V was shortened by 4 bases and J by 4 bases, with 11 bases between the two germline ends.